These 26 T cell receptor beta chains share one sample of origin, sequenced in a study of CD8 T cells in ankylosing spondylitis. MiXCR, applied by TCRdb to the 5' RACE reads, yields one record per CDR3 protein. The table lists some 130,000 distinct CDR3 sequences, roughly 7.7% of them singletons. The sample was synovial fluid, either unsorted or a sorted T cell fraction (not recorded which). The receptors stem from a male donor with ankylosing spondylitis.

In this sample, this clonotype turned up a few times. The J gene is TRBJ2-1, the V gene TRBV27, with 10 bases lining up with TRBD2. The CDR3 extends over 16 amino acids. Germline trimming cut 4 bases from V and 8 bases from J; bases unmatched to any gene: 11. Germline V CDR1 and CDR2: MNHEY, SMNVEV (reference sequence). The CDR3 here is CASSSVLAGITDEQFF. The DNA of the CDR3 is TGTGCCAGCAGTTCGGTACTAGCGGGAATAACGGATGAGCAGTTCTTC.

In this sample, this clonotype turned up many times. The DNA of the CDR3 is TGTGCCATCAGTGAGTTGTACGGAACTAATCAGCCCCAGCATTTT. Translated, it gives CAISELYGTNQPQHF. The V gene is TRBV10-3, the J gene TRBJ1-5; D call uncertain. This CDR3 is 15 amino acids long. Germline assignment: CDR1 ENHRY and CDR2 SYGVKD. Trimming shortened V by 1 base and J by 4 bases, and 11 bases separated the two germline ends.

This clonotype appeared a few times. V usage is TRBV7-2 and J usage is TRBJ2-3, with 9 bases fitting TRBD2. The V and J ends lost 1 base and 5 bases, in that order; junction bases with no gene match: 7. The CDR3 totals 16 residues. CDR1 SGHTA and CDR2 FQGNSA come from the germline V gene. DNA for the CDR3: TGTGCCAGCAGCTTAGGGCTAGCGGGGACGGGAGATACGCAGTATTTT. Translating it yields CASSLGLAGTGDTQYF.

As to this clonotype: This clone may be a read error of a much larger clone one base away. The chain recombines TRBV7-2 with TRBJ1-1, with D unresolved. Germline values: CDR1 SGHTA, CDR2 FQGNSA. This CDR3 is built from 13 residues. DNA of the CDR3: TGTGCCAGCAGCCCAAGGATGAACACTCAAGCTTTCTTT. Encoded protein: CASSPRMNTQAFF. The variable domain in full, completed from reference TRBV7-2 and TRBJ1-1, reads GAGVSQSPSNKVTEKGKDVELRCDPISGHTALYWYRQSLGQGLEFLIYFQGNSAPDKSGLPSDRFSAERTGGSVSTLTIQRTQQEDSAVYLCASSPRMNTQAFFGQGTRLTVV.

This clonotype showed up many times. This chain uses TRBV7-8 with TRBJ2-1, with 11 bases that match TRBD2. Germline V gene data show CDR1 as SGHVS and CDR2 as FQNEAQ. The CDR3 is made up of 16 amino acids. The V gene end was trimmed by 5 bases and the J gene end by 8 bases; junction bases not matched to a gene: 11. In nucleotides, the CDR3 is TGTGCCAGCAGCCGAGACCCACTAGCGGGAGACTATGAGCAGTTCTTC. It translates to CASSRDPLAGDYEQFF.

This clonotype has a count of ten or more. The rearrangement joins TRBV7-9 to TRBJ1-1; D might be TRBD1 (6 bases). From germline, CDR1 is SEHNR and CDR2 FQNEAQ (reference sequence). This CDR3 has 14 residues. The germline V and J ends were trimmed by 0 bases and 10 bases, with 15 bases remaining between them. The CDR3 spells CASSLAEGQSSAFF. Written as DNA, the CDR3 is TGTGCCAGCAGCTTAGCGGAGGGACAATCGTCAGCTTTCTTT.

This clonotype was recorded at least ten times. The V and J genes are TRBV18 and TRBJ1-1; TRBD1 might be the D (5 bases). Germline V gives CDR1 KGHSH, CDR2 LQKENI. The CDR3 covers 14 residues. V dropped 3 bases and J dropped 1 base, with 9 bases sitting between them. The CDR3 DNA reads TGTGCCAGCTCACCCAGGACATCGAACACTGAAGCTTTCTTT. Translating gives CASSPRTSNTEAFF.

This clonotype was observed many times. The chain couples TRBV7-6 to TRBJ2-7, with 9 bases matching TRBD1. V gave up 5 bases and J gave up 4 bases; unmatched junction bases: 9. CDR1 SGHVS and CDR2 FNYEAQ come from the germline V gene. The CDR3 covers 15 residues. DNA of the CDR3: TGTGCCAGCAGCATCACCTCGACAGGGGGATACGAGCAGTACTTC. Its protein product is CASSITSTGGYEQYF.

This clonotype was recorded at least ten times. The rearrangement links TRBV11-2 to TRBJ2-5; D perhaps matches TRBD1 (6 bases). Per germline, CDR1 SGHAT and CDR2 FQNNGV. Trimming pared 5 bases from V and 5 bases from J, leaving 15 bases between. The CDR3 totals 14 residues. CDR3 protein: CASSLTGLSETQYF. CDR3 bases: TGTGCCAGCAGCCTTACAGGGCTTAGCGAGACCCAGTACTTC.

This clonotype has at least ten counts. The chain couples TRBV24-1 to TRBJ2-3; D is possibly TRBD2 (6 bases). V was clipped by 9 bases and J by 1 base, with 16 bases between them. CDR3 size: 15 residues. CDR1 KGHDR and CDR2 SFDVKD come from the germline V gene. The CDR3, as DNA: TGTGCCACCCCCGGGCTAGCGACGGGCACAGATACGCAGTATTTT. Protein product: CATPGLATGTDTQYF.

CDR3 sequence: CATSDFGTGGGELFF. CDR3 nucleotide sequence: TGTGCCACCAGTGATTTCGGGACAGGGGGCGGGGAGCTGTTTTTT. The chain couples TRBV24-1 to TRBJ2-2, with 11 bases fitting TRBD1. The V segment lost 1 base and the J segment 7 bases; nucleotides outside the gene matches: 1. The length of the CDR3 is 15 residues. Per the germline V gene, CDR1 is KGHDR and CDR2 is SFDVKD.

This clonotype was counted a few times. This rearrangement joins TRBV6-2 or TRBV6-3 to TRBJ2-2; 7 nucleotides agree with TRBD1. The CDR3 spans 13 residues. The germline CDR1 and CDR2 sequences are MNHEY and SVGEGT. V was pared by 9 bases and J by 1 base, with 2 bases of the junction left unmatched. The CDR3 region is CASNRGNTGELFF. The CDR3 DNA reads TGTGCCAGTAACAGGGGGAACACCGGGGAGCTGTTTTTT.

This clonotype was picked up a small number of times. The V gene is TRBV27, the J gene TRBJ2-7, with unresolved D. The CDR3 is 14 residues long. V shed 4 bases and J shed 2 bases, with 12 bases lying between them. Per the germline V gene, CDR1 is MNHEY and CDR2 is SMNVEV (reference sequence). This chain's CDR3 is CASSWVGKPYEQYF. CDR3 in DNA: TGTGCCAGCAGTTGGGTAGGGAAACCCTACGAGCAGTACTTC.

This clonotype has more than one count but fewer than ten. The genes are TRBV3-1 and TRBJ1-3; D is undetermined. V dropped 5 bases and J dropped 8 bases, with 7 bases sitting between them. The CDR3 loop spans 11 amino acids. Germline V lookup: CDR1 LGHDT, CDR2 YNNKEL (reference sequence). CDR3 nucleotides: TGTGCCAGCAGCGCATCGGACACCATATATTTT. It encodes CASSASDTIYF.

V and J are TRBV2 and TRBJ2-7; D is ambiguous. Germline values: CDR1 SNHLY, CDR2 FYNNEI. This CDR3 has 11 residues. In nucleotides, the CDR3 is TGTGTAATTGGCCTCTCCTACGAGCAGTACTTC. Amino acid sequence: CVIGLSYEQYF.

This clonotype occurred a few times. This sequence joins TRBV27 and TRBJ2-2; 10 bases are shared with TRBD1. The CDR3 loop spans 15 amino acids. Germline V gives CDR1 MNHEY, CDR2 SMNVEV (reference sequence). J lost 5 bases, V lost 4 bases, and 4 bases had no gene match. DNA of the CDR3: TGTGCCAGCAGTTCGGGACAGGGGAGTACCGGGGAGCTGTTTTTT. The encoded protein is CASSSGQGSTGELFF.

J is TRBJ1-2 and V is TRBV6-1; the match to TRBD1 covers 7 bases. Germline V gene sequence: CDR1 MNHNS, CDR2 SASEGT. The CDR3 has 15 amino acids. With 6 bases clipped from V and 4 bases from J, the junction kept 11 bases outside the gene matches. CDR3 coding DNA: TGTGCCAGCAGGGCGACAGGGAAGTTAGGCTATGGCTACACCTTC. This sequence encodes CASRATGKLGYGYTF.

This clonotype was seen repeatedly, ten times or more. V and J are TRBV20-1 and TRBJ1-5; 9 bases map to TRBD1. V gave up 4 bases and J gave up 7 bases; unmatched junction bases: 5. The germline V gene has CDR1 DFQATT and CDR2 SNEGSKA (reference sequence). CDR3 length: 13 residues. In DNA, the CDR3 is TGCAGTGCTACAGACAGGGGGGAGCAGCCCCAGCATTTT. Protein: CSATDRGEQPQHF.

The V gene is TRBV2, the J gene TRBJ2-7, with D unclear. Per germline, CDR1 SNHLY and CDR2 FYNNEI. Trimming cost V 0 bases and J 3 bases, with 6 bases left between them. The CDR3 length is 13 residues. The CDR3 sequence is CASSEADLYEQYF. CDR3 nucleotide sequence: TGTGCCAGCAGTGAAGCGGACCTCTACGAGCAGTACTTC.

This clonotype was found a few times. The chain employs TRBV18 and TRBJ2-5, with 8 bases lining up with TRBD2. Per the germline V gene, CDR1 is KGHSH and CDR2 is LQKENI. CDR3 length equals 15 residues. With 3 bases clipped from V and 1 base from J, the junction kept 4 bases outside the gene matches. The CDR3 here is CASSPPGGTQETQYF. CDR3 DNA: TGTGCCAGCTCACCCCCGGGAGGGACCCAAGAGACCCAGTACTTC.

This clonotype was counted at least ten times. This rearrangement joins TRBV10-3 to TRBJ2-2, with D hard to call. Trimming took 10 bases from V and 6 from J, leaving 21 bases between them. Germline CDR1 reads ENHRY; CDR2 reads SYGVKD. The length of the CDR3 is 15 residues. The CDR3 nucleotides are TGTGCCACATCAAACGCCAATTCCGGTGCCGGGGAGCTGTTTTTT. Translating gives CATSNANSGAGELFF.

For the CDR3, the DNA is TGCAGTGCCACTGGGACAGGGGGCTGGAACACTGAAGCTTTCTTT. This codes for CSATGTGGWNTEAFF. The chain carries TRBV20-1 and TRBJ1-1; 12 bases fit TRBD1. Germline assignment: CDR1 DFQATT and CDR2 SNEGSKA (reference sequence). V shed 6 bases, J shed 1 base, and the junction held 6 bases outside the gene matches. The CDR3 has 15 residues.

Ten or more counts support this clonotype. V gene TRBV5-6 combines with J gene TRBJ2-4, with D unresolved. The CDR3 length is 12 residues. Per germline, CDR1 SGHDT and CDR2 YYEEEE. Trimming removed 5 bases from V and 0 bases from J, with 3 bases in between. CDR3 sequence reads: CASSAAKNIQYF. The CDR3 DNA reads TGTGCCAGCAGTGCAGCCAAAAACATTCAGTACTTC.

This clonotype showed up many times. V usage is TRBV11-2 and J usage is TRBJ1-2; no firm D call. Germline V gives CDR1 SGHAT, CDR2 FQNNGV. V lost 4 bases, J lost 4 bases, and 7 bases lay in between. CDR3 length equals 12 residues. The CDR3 coding sequence is TGTGCCAGCAGCTCGGAGGGCTATGGCTACACCTTC. Its translation: CASSSEGYGYTF.

The chain uses TRBV18 and TRBJ1-2, with D maybe TRBD1 (5 bases). The CDR3 covers 14 residues. Germline V gives CDR1 KGHSH, CDR2 LQKENI. V was trimmed by 2 bases and J by 5 bases, leaving 12 bases between them. The CDR3 protein is CASSPTSEGYGYTF. DNA for the CDR3: TGTGCCAGCTCACCAACCTCCGAGGGGTATGGCTACACCTTC.

This clonotype turned up a few times. CDR3 loop: CASSPVAGSSEQYF. Written as DNA, the CDR3 is TGTGCCAGCTCACCCGTAGCGGGTTCAAGCGAGCAGTACTTC. The chain combines TRBV18 with TRBJ2-7, with 7 bases fitting TRBD2. Germline V CDR1 and CDR2: KGHSH, LQKENI. CDR3 length: 14 residues. V lost 3 bases and J lost 6; bases outside the gene matches: 8. The full variable domain, with the rest looked up from reference TRBV18 and TRBJ2-7, is NAGVMQNPRHLVRRRGQEARLRCSPMKGHSHVYWYRQLPEEGLKFMVYLQKENIIDESGMPKERFSAEFPKEGPSILRIQQVVRGDSAAYFCASSPVAGSSEQYFGPGTRLTVT.